A single sample is the source of the 20 T cell receptor beta chains below, sequenced in a study of control samples from healthy donors and cancer patients. Data came from immunoSEQ multiplex PCR; TCRdb stores just in-frame clones and leaves some out. The sample carries about 120,000 clones, 88% recorded once. Material: blood. The receptors were sampled from a woman aged 70 to 79 in good health.

The V call is TRBV7-9, the J call TRBJ1-4; perhaps TRBD1 as D (5 bases). The CDR3 consists of 17 residues. Germline CDR1 and CDR2: SEHNR and FQNEAQ (reference sequence). V gave up 4 bases and J gave up 5 bases, with 20 bases separating them. CDR3 sequence: CASSSLVGGLANEKLFF. In DNA form, the CDR3 reads TGTGCCAGCAGCTCCCTCGTGGGGGGTTTGGCGAATGAAAAACTGTTTTTT.

The chain employs TRBV19 and TRBJ2-5; D is possibly TRBD2 (5 bases). Germline CDR1 and CDR2: LNHDA and SQIVND (reference sequence). CDR3 length: 14 amino acids. Trimming stripped 1 base from V and 4 bases from J, with 10 bases between. CDR3 residues: CASSIGGMGETQYF. Written as DNA, the CDR3 is TGTGCCAGTAGTATAGGAGGGATGGGAGAGACCCAGTACTTC.

The chain links TRBV4-1 to TRBJ1-1; the D is unclear. The CDR3 covers 15 residues. The germline V gene encodes CDR1 MGHRA and CDR2 YSYEKL. V was cut by 1 base and J by 0 bases, with 9 bases left in between. CDR3 coding DNA: TGCGCCAGCAGCCAAGTACCGGGGATGAACACTGAAGCTTTCTTT. Translation gives CASSQVPGMNTEAFF.

In nucleotides, the CDR3 is TGTGCCAGCAGTTACCCGGACAGGCTCACTACCGGGGAGCTGTTTTTT. Protein sequence: CASSYPDRLTTGELFF. This chain joins TRBV6-5 and TRBJ2-2, with 7 bases identical to TRBD1. The germline CDR1 and CDR2 sequences are MNHEY and SVGAGI. This CDR3 comprises 16 residues. The V segment lost 2 bases and the J segment 5 bases; nucleotides outside the gene matches: 8.

The CDR3 coding sequence is TGTGCCACCTGGGACTTCATGAACACTGAAGCTTTCTTT. The encoded protein is CATWDFMNTEAFF. The chain combines TRBV24-1 with TRBJ1-1; D is possibly TRBD1 (5 bases). Germline V gene sequence: CDR1 KGHDR, CDR2 SFDVKD. Between the trimmed V and J ends, which lost 9 bases and 0 bases, there was a span of 10 bases. This CDR3 spans 13 amino acids.

V is TRBV7-2 and J is TRBJ2-3, with TRBD2 as a possible D gene (6 bases). CDR1 and CDR2 (germline): SGHTA, FQGNSA. Between the trimmed V and J ends, which lost 3 bases and 0 bases, there was a span of 7 bases. The length of the CDR3 is 14 residues. CDR3 sequence reads: CASSFAGSTDTQYF. CDR3 nucleotide sequence: TGTGCCAGCAGCTTCGCGGGGAGCACAGATACGCAGTATTTT.

This chain connects TRBV6-2 or TRBV6-3 to TRBJ2-3; 10 bases fit TRBD2. CDR3 length: 15 residues. CDR1 MNHEY and CDR2 SVGEGT come from the germline V gene. J gave up 2 bases and V 2 bases, and 1 base lay outside the gene matches. CDR3 sequence (DNA): TGTGCCAGCAGTTACGGACTAGCGGTCACAGATACGCAGTATTTT. Encoded protein: CASSYGLAVTDTQYF.

The chain has TRBV2 and TRBJ2-7; a weak D match, TRBD1 (5 bases). The germline V gene encodes CDR1 SNHLY and CDR2 FYNNEI. The V gene lost 4 bases and the J gene lost 6 bases, with 13 bases spanning the gap. The CDR3 is 13 amino acids. CDR3 protein: CASSGQGRGEQYF. The CDR3 DNA sequence: TGTGCCAGCAGTGGGCAGGGCCGTGGCGAGCAGTACTTC.

The gene calls are TRBV5-1 and TRBJ2-1; D may be TRBD2 (6 bases). The ends were cut back, 2 bases at V and 4 bases at J, with 10 bases in the middle. CDR1 and CDR2 (germline): SGHRS, YFSETQ. The CDR3 extends over 14 amino acids. This chain's CDR3 is CASSFGDFYNEQFF. Here the CDR3 DNA reads TGCGCCAGCAGCTTCGGGGACTTTTACAATGAGCAGTTCTTC.

Concerning this clone: Other nucleotide sequences from this sample produce the same CDR3. The chain recombines TRBV5-1 with TRBJ2-1; TRBD2 aligns across 11 bases. This CDR3 spans 21 amino acids. Trimming cost V 0 bases and J 0 bases; bases outside gene matches: 14. Germline CDR1 is SGHRS and CDR2 is YFSETQ. CDR3 DNA sequence: TGCGCCAGCAGCTTGGGGCTCGGTGGGGCTAGCGGGGGGAGCTCCTACAATGAGCAGTTCTTC. This sequence encodes CASSLGLGGASGGSSYNEQFF.

The chain uses TRBV10-2 and TRBJ1-1; 9 nucleotides match TRBD1. With 7 bases clipped from V and 7 bases from J, the junction kept 16 bases outside the gene matches. The CDR3 extends over 16 amino acids. Germline V lookup: CDR1 WSHSY, CDR2 SAAADI. CDR3 bases: TGCGCCAGCACCCAAGAACCTCCGGGACAGGGAGTTGAAGCTTTCTTT. Its translation is CASTQEPPGQGVEAFF.

This clone occurred a few times. The chain carries TRBV15 and TRBJ2-1, with TRBD1 matching over 8 bases. The CDR3 runs 15 residues. Germline CDR1 LNHNV, CDR2 YYDKDF (reference sequence). Trimming cost V 0 bases and J 6 bases; bases outside gene matches: 4. The CDR3 loop reads CATSREGQATNEQFF. DNA of the CDR3: TGTGCCACCAGCAGAGAGGGACAGGCCACCAATGAGCAGTTCTTC. The whole variable domain, remainder taken from reference TRBV15 and TRBJ2-1, is DAMVIQNPRYQVTQFGKPVTLSCSQTLNHNVMYWYQQKSSQAPKLLFHYYDKDFNNEADTPDNFQSRRPNTSFCFLDIRSPGLGDTAMYLCATSREGQATNEQFFGPGTRLTVL.

The genes are TRBV13 and TRBJ1-1, with no clear D. Germline CDR1 PRHDT, CDR2 FYEKMQ (reference sequence). The CDR3 loop spans 15 amino acids. Trimming stripped 5 bases from V and 7 bases from J, with 20 bases between. The CDR3 DNA follows: TGTGCCAGCAGCGCCCCCCCGGCGGGAATTCTTGAAGCTTTCTTT. Amino acid sequence: CASSAPPAGILEAFF.

V gene TRBV2 combines with J gene TRBJ2-7; 7 bases fit TRBD1. Trimming took 8 bases from V and 4 from J; bases not matched to a gene: 14. Germline CDR1 and CDR2: SNHLY and FYNNEI. This CDR3 has 15 residues. The DNA for the CDR3 is TGTGCCAGCTCCGAAGGGGGCATGAGCGTATACGAGCAGTACTTC. Encoded protein: CASSEGGMSVYEQYF.

The rearrangement links TRBV7-2 to TRBJ1-1; no clear D. The CDR3 extends over 14 amino acids. The germline V gene has CDR1 SGHTA and CDR2 FQGNSA. Deletions cut 6 bases from V and 1 base from J, with 12 bases between. The DNA for the CDR3 is TGTGCCAGCAGTCTGGGGAACAGGAACACTGAAGCTTTCTTT. This encodes CASSLGNRNTEAFF. The variable domain in full, completed from reference TRBV7-2 and TRBJ1-1, reads GAGVSQSPSNKVTEKGKDVELRCDPISGHTALYWYRQSLGQGLEFLIYFQGNSAPDKSGLPSDRFSAERTGGSVSTLTIQRTQQEDSAVYLCASSLGNRNTEAFFGQGTRLTVV.

Regarding this clone: A junction end diverges from the germline sequence, so it may reflect a read error. The chain employs TRBV6-5 and TRBJ2-1; no reliable D call. The CDR3 has 14 amino acids. Germline assignment: CDR1 MNHEY and CDR2 SVGAGI. This chain's CDR3 is CASSSPGVPNKQFF. The CDR3 DNA reads as TGTGCCAGCAGTTCGCCGGGCGTCCCCAATAAGCAGTTCTTC.

This chain connects TRBV29-1 to TRBJ1-1, with a tentative D call TRBD1 (5 bases). The CDR3 covers 13 residues. Trimming took 7 bases from V and 5 from J, leaving 17 bases between them. CDR1 and CDR2 (germline): SQVTM, ANQGSEA. CDR3 in DNA: TGCAGCGCCGCCACGGGGGGAAGGACTGAAGCTTTCTTT. Translating it yields CSAATGGRTEAFF.

V usage is TRBV12-5 and J usage is TRBJ2-3; D call uncertain. Germline CDR1 reads LGHNT; CDR2 reads FRNRAP. The CDR3 has 14 residues. V gave up 1 base and J gave up 6 bases, with 11 bases separating them. CDR3 DNA sequence: TGTGCTAGTGGTTTGGGGCGCTACGGGGATACGCAGTATTTT. Protein sequence: CASGLGRYGDTQYF.

This rearrangement joins TRBV15 to TRBJ1-2; maybe TRBD1 (6 bases). In germline, CDR1 is LNHNV, CDR2 YYDKDF (reference sequence). V lost 4 bases and J 5 bases, leaving 11 bases between the germline ends. The CDR3 sequence is 13 residues long. Here the CDR3 DNA reads TGTGCCACCAGCATAGGGGGGATGTATGGCTACACCTTC. Translated, it gives CATSIGGMYGYTF.

The V gene is TRBV7-3, the J gene TRBJ2-3; D perhaps matches TRBD1 (6 bases). With 4 bases removed from V and 2 bases from J, the gap between germline ends came to 10 bases. From germline, CDR1 is SGHTA and CDR2 FQGTGA. The CDR3 consists of 14 residues. CDR3 in amino acids: CASSYAGATDTQYF. CDR3 in DNA: TGTGCCAGCAGCTACGCAGGGGCCACAGATACGCAGTATTTT.